The rows below give T cell receptor beta chains drawn from one sample of a study of blood T cell repertoires in COVID-19. The assay was immunoSEQ multiplex PCR, and TCRdb's table has in-frame clones only and misses some. This sample yields around 270,000 clones, of which 84% are seen a single time; about 1.5% belongs to the top ten. The sample comprised peripheral blood. Every receptor here comes from a woman between 35 and 50 years old who had recovered from COVID-19. Both conserved end residues are part of each CDR3. The D gene is left open where the match is weak. Clone size is stated in some rows and not others, as once, few, many or a class when expanded.

>TRBD2|NA|16|TRBV13|TRBJ2-3
TGTGCCAGCAGCGCCAGGACTAGCGGGGGCACAGATACGCAGTATTTT
CASSARTSGGTDTQYF
>NA|NA|9|TRBV20-1|TRBJ1-2
TGCAGTGCCGGGGAGGGCTACACCTTC
CSAGEGYTF
>NA|many|13|TRBV2|TRBJ1-4
TGTGCCAGCAGTGAAATCGGGGAAGAAAAACTGTTTTTT
CASSEIGEEKLFF
>NA|NA|14|TRBV7-9|TRBJ1-6
TGTGCCAGCAGCTTATTGACAGCCGGTTCACCCCTCCACTTT
CASSLLTAGSPLHF
>TRBD1|NA|15|TRBV5-1|TRBJ1-4
TGCGCCAGCAGATACGGCAGGGGGCGGGATGAAAAACTGTTTTTT
CASRYGRGRDEKLFF
>NA|NA|15|TRBV9|TRBJ2-7
TGTGCCAGCAGCGTTAGCCCCGGACAGAGGTACGAGCAGTACTTC
CASSVSPGQRYEQYF
>TRBD2|NA|18|TRBV3-1/TRBV3-2|TRBJ2-5
TGTGCCAGCAGCCAACCGTCACTAGCGGGGGGGCTAGGTGAGACCCAGTACTTC
CASSQPSLAGGLGETQYF
>NA|NA|12|TRBV12-3/TRBV12-4|TRBJ1-5
TGTGCCAGCAGTTTAGGCGGTCAGCCCCAGCATTTT
CASSLGGQPQHF
>TRBD1|few|16|TRBV19|TRBJ1-5
TGTGCCAGTAGTAAGATTCCAGGGGGCAGCAATCAGCCCCAGCATTTT
CASSKIPGGSNQPQHF
>TRBD1|NA|15|TRBV6-1|TRBJ1-6
TGTGCCAGCAGTGAATGGGGACAGGTGGGTTCACCCCTCCACTTT
CASSEWGQVGSPLHF
>NA|NA|13|TRBV28|TRBJ1-1
TGTGCCAGTCTCAGGGGATTGAACACTGAAGCTTTCTTT
CASLRGLNTEAFF
>TRBD1|NA|14|TRBV5-1|TRBJ2-5
TGCGCCAGCAGCCGAGACAGGGGGCAAGAGACCCAGTACTTC
CASSRDRGQETQYF
>TRBD1|NA|14|TRBV10-3|TRBJ1-5
TGTGCCGCCGGAAGACAGGGCGGGAATCAGCCCCAGCATTTT
CAAGRQGGNQPQHF
>NA|NA|13|TRBV10-3|TRBJ1-1
TGTGCCATCAGCCGACACCTGAACACTGAAGCTTTCTTT
CAISRHLNTEAFF
>TRBD1|NA|16|TRBV5-1|TRBJ2-2
TGCGCCAGCAGCTTGGCCGGGACAGGGATCGCCGGGGAGCTGTTTTTT
CASSLAGTGIAGELFF
>NA|NA|12|TRBV30|TRBJ2-7
TGTGCCTGGAGTGTAGCTGTATACGAGCAGTACTTC
CAWSVAVYEQYF
>NA|once|12|TRBV19|TRBJ2-5
TGTGCCAGTAGTATGGCGAGGGAGACCCAGTACTTC
CASSMARETQYF
>NA|few|15|TRBV7-9|TRBJ2-1
TGTGCCAGCAGCTTAGCCACGTGGGGCAGCCATGAGCAGTTCTTC
CASSLATWGSHEQFF
>NA|once|14|TRBV28|TRBJ1-1
TGTGCCAGCAGTTTTACAGGGTCGAACACTGAAGCTTTCTTT
CASSFTGSNTEAFF
>NA|once|15|TRBV15|TRBJ1-5
TGTGCCACCAGCAGAGATCTGGGCACTAATCAGCCCCAGCATTTT
CATSRDLGTNQPQHF
>NA|NA|14|TRBV28|TRBJ1-5
TGTGCCAGCAGTTTAAGGGGATACGATCAGCCCCAGCATTTT
CASSLRGYDQPQHF
>TRBD2|NA|15|TRBV6-5|TRBJ2-1
TGTGCCAGCAGTTCTCAGCGGGGGGGCCTCGATGAGCAGTTCTTC
CASSSQRGGLDEQFF
>TRBD1|NA|15|TRBV6-4|TRBJ1-2
TGTGCCAGCAGTGACTCATGGGACAGGCGCAGTGGCTACACCTTC
CASSDSWDRRSGYTF
>NA|NA|13|TRBV10-3|TRBJ1-1
TGTGCCATCAGTATACAGGGTGGGACTGAAGCTTTCTTT
CAISIQGGTEAFF
>TRBD2|NA|16|TRBV9|TRBJ2-3
TGTGCCAGCAGCGTAGCTAGCGGGGGGAACACAGATACGCAGTATTTT
CASSVASGGNTDTQYF
>NA|NA|12|TRBV5-1|TRBJ2-1
TGCGCCAGCAGCGTCCAGGGCAATGAGCAGTTCTTC
CASSVQGNEQFF
>NA|few|19|TRBV4-2|TRBJ2-6
TGTGCCAGCAGCCGCCAAGTATTATCTGGGGGCACTGGGGCCAACGTCCTGACTTTC
CASSRQVLSGGTGANVLTF
>NA|NA|17|TRBV5-5|TRBJ2-7
TGTGCCAGCAGCTTGGTAGGGGTGGGAATAGCCTCCTACGAGCAGTACTTC
CASSLVGVGIASYEQYF
>NA|NA|13|TRBV11-3|TRBJ2-5
TGTGCCAGCAGTCCGGGGAACCAAGAGACCCAGTACTTC
CASSPGNQETQYF
>NA|NA|13|TRBV10-1|TRBJ1-1
TGCGCCAGCATGATGGACATGAACACTGAAGCTTTCTTT
CASMMDMNTEAFF
>NA|NA|15|TRBV11-2|TRBJ2-7
TGTGCCAGCAGCTTAGTAGTAGGGGGGGTATCCGAGCAGTACTTC
CASSLVVGGVSEQYF
>TRBD1|once|14|TRBV5-1|TRBJ1-6
TGCGCCAGCAGATCGGGACAGGGTGACTCACCCCTCCACTTT
CASRSGQGDSPLHF
>NA|NA|14|TRBV6-5|TRBJ1-2
TGTGCCAGCAGTTACGGGAGTACGCGCTTTGGCTACACCTTC
CASSYGSTRFGYTF
>NA|once|19|TRBV21-1|TRBJ2-6
TGTGCCAGCAGCAAAGGGTGGGACAGGACTCCATCTGGGGCCAACGTCCTGACTTTC
CASSKGWDRTPSGANVLTF
>NA|NA|14|TRBV3-1/TRBV3-2|TRBJ1-2
TGTGCCAGCAGCCAAGGACACGGCCCCCTTAGCTACACCTTC
CASSQGHGPLSYTF
>NA|few|12|TRBV15|TRBJ2-1
TGTGCCACCGAGGGCGGGATCCATGAGCAGTTCTTC
CATEGGIHEQFF
>NA|NA|13|TRBV18|TRBJ1-4
TGTGCCAGCTCACAAGGGGTCGATGAAAAACTGTTTTTT
CASSQGVDEKLFF
>TRBD1|NA|16|TRBV11-3|TRBJ2-1
TGTGCCAGCAGCAATCGGACAGGGGGCAAAGCAAATGAGCAGTTCTTC
CASSNRTGGKANEQFF
>NA|NA|16|TRBV11-3|TRBJ1-2
TGTGCCAGCAGCTGGGACTCACAGGACTTAGGACGGGGCTACACCTTC
CASSWDSQDLGRGYTF
>TRBD2|few|18|TRBV2|TRBJ2-6
TGTGCCAGCAGTGCTACTAGCGGGGAGTTCTCTGGGGCCAACGTCCTGACTTTC
CASSATSGEFSGANVLTF
>TRBD2|NA|16|TRBV18|TRBJ2-7
TGTGCCAGCTCAGAGGGCCCGGGCCTGGGAGGGTACGAGCAGTACTTC
CASSEGPGLGGYEQYF
>TRBD2|NA|15|TRBV5-1|TRBJ2-1
TGCGCCAGCAGCGATGGGACTAGTGTCTACAATGAGCAGTTCTTC
CASSDGTSVYNEQFF
>NA|NA|13|TRBV28|TRBJ2-5
TGTGCCAGCAGTTTGGGGGGAAGAGAGACCCAGTACTTC
CASSLGGRETQYF
>NA|NA|14|TRBV30|TRBJ1-1
TGTGCCTGGAGTGAACTGTCACGGAACACTGAAGCTTTCTTT
CAWSELSRNTEAFF
>NA|NA|15|TRBV28|TRBJ1-5
TGTGCCAGCAGTCCCGGGAGTTTAGGGCATCAGCCCCAGCATTTT
CASSPGSLGHQPQHF
>TRBD1|NA|14|TRBV10-2|TRBJ2-1
TGCGCCAGCAGGCAAGACAGGGGGGTCAATGAGCAGTTCTTC
CASRQDRGVNEQFF
>TRBD2|NA|15|TRBV7-2|TRBJ2-2
TGTGCCAGCAGCTTCAGCGGGGGGGCCCCCGGGGAGCTGTTTTTT
CASSFSGGAPGELFF
>NA|NA|15|TRBV18|TRBJ2-5
TGTGCCAGCTCACCACAGGCGGGGACCCAAGAGACCCAGTACTTC
CASSPQAGTQETQYF
>TRBD1|NA|13|TRBV18|TRBJ1-1
TGTGCCAGCGAGGGGGCGTCAGGGTTAGGAGCTTTCTTT
CASEGASGLGAFF
>NA|NA|15|TRBV7-9|TRBJ1-3
TGTGCCAGCAGTCCAGGGGACACATCTGGAAACACCATATATTTT
CASSPGDTSGNTIYF
>TRBD1|NA|16|TRBV2|TRBJ2-7
TGTGCCAGCAGTGAATCACAAGGGGGCCTGAGTGACGAGCAGTACTTC
CASSESQGGLSDEQYF